This is a list of T cell receptor beta chains from one sample in a study of blood T cell repertoires in COVID-19. Some clones are missing from TCRdb's copy, which holds only in-frame ones; the method was immunoSEQ multiplex PCR. The sample holds 120,000 to 150,000 clones, over 75% seen once. The sample comprised peripheral blood. The receptors derive from a woman in her fifties or sixties with COVID-19, enrolled during active disease. Both conserved end residues are part of each CDR3. Each record gives: CDR3 length, J gene, D gene, V gene, clone size, CDR3 DNA, CDR3 protein. A D gene is named only where the DNA matches it firmly. Expanded clones get a size class; other rows say once, few or many, or leave the size out.

17,TRBJ2-3,NA,TRBV5-1,NA,TGCGCCAGCAGCTTGGCCTCTGGGGGGGCGAGCACAGATACGCAGTATTTT,CASSLASGGASTDTQYF
16,TRBJ1-4,NA,TRBV3-1/TRBV3-2,NA,TGTGCCAGCAGCCACCGTGGTTCCCCGGGGGGTGAAAAACTGTTTTTT,CASSHRGSPGGEKLFF
17,TRBJ2-7,NA,TRBV11-2,NA,TGTGCCAGCAGCCAGGGTTTGGGCAGTCCACACTACTACGAGCAGTACTTC,CASSQGLGSPHYYEQYF
13,TRBJ1-5,NA,TRBV28,NA,TGTGCCAGCAGTTTGAGGGGAGGTCAGCCCCAGCATTTT,CASSLRGGQPQHF
15,TRBJ2-5,TRBD2,TRBV5-1,NA,TGCGCCAGCAGCTTGGACCAGCCGGGGGGGAGGACCCAGTACTTC,CASSLDQPGGRTQYF
16,TRBJ2-2,NA,TRBV19,NA,TGTGCCAGTAGACCCGGAGGGGGCTTGAACACCGGGGAGCTGTTTTTT,CASRPGGGLNTGELFF
16,TRBJ1-5,NA,TRBV21-1,NA,TGTGCCAGCAGCAAAGACCCGGGACAGAGCAATCAGCCCCAGCATTTT,CASSKDPGQSNQPQHF
12,TRBJ1-1,NA,TRBV7-9,few,TGTGCCAGCAGCTTACAGAACACTGAAGCTTTCTTT,CASSLQNTEAFF
15,TRBJ2-7,TRBD1,TRBV27,NA,TGTGCCAGCAGCTTGGACAGGGAGAGCTCCTACGAGCAGTACTTC,CASSLDRESSYEQYF
17,TRBJ2-2,TRBD2,TRBV19,once,TGTGCCAGTAGCGTAGAAATGACTAGCGGGGGGGCCGGGGAGCTGTTTTTT,CASSVEMTSGGAGELFF